This T cell receptor beta chain was identified in a study of Ad26.COV2.S vaccination and SARS-CoV-2 variants. The wider study: Enrollment placed the donor in the COV1001 Ad26.COV2.S trial arm. Once, or twice with 56 days between doses, Ad26.COV2.S was given intramuscularly.

With respect to this clone: Antigen unknown.

Data came from immunoSEQ multiplex PCR; TCRdb stores just in-frame clones and leaves some out. The data contain about 440,000 clones, 90% of them singletons. The ends were cut back, 2 bases at V and 5 bases at J, with 18 bases in the middle. Germline CDR1 MNHNY, CDR2 SVGAGI (reference sequence). CDR3 length: 16 residues. Treatment reported: over 15 received Ad26.COV2.S at low or high dose, single or two shots; about 5 received placebo; per-sample allocation not given. Vaccine and placebo recipients were sampled on day 63 after the first injection. Study-level points and caveats: Reportedly, spike-specific CD8+ and CD4+ T cell responses achieved substantial breadth once vaccination had taken place.

The chain is built from TRBV6-6 and TRBJ1-2, with TRBD1 as a possible D gene (5 bases). This clonotype was obtained from a person between 18 and 59 years old who received the Ad26.COV2.S COVID-19 vaccine or a placebo. This specimen was peripheral blood, taken in a trial of Ad26.COV2.S vaccine versus placebo. As DNA, the CDR3 is TGTGCCAGCAGTTACCCCCAGGTTGGACACTCGTATGGCTACACCTTC. Amino acid sequence: CASSYPQVGHSYGYTF.